This entry is about one T cell receptor (beta chain). Its target is not known. This CDR3 contains 16 residues. V dropped 3 bases and J dropped 2; count of bases not matched to a gene: 2. Germline CDR1 is SGDLS and CDR2 is YYNGEE. Primers: 60 Vbeta forward and 13 Jbeta reverse. TCRdb's copy holds only in-frame clones and misses some; the assay was immunoSEQ multiplex PCR. Counted here are about 160,000 clones, roughly 72% occurring once; the ten biggest clones make up around 6.9%. This record comes from a study of cytomegalovirus exposure and HLA in healthy donors. Study-wide results and caveats: It was taken for granted in presence/absence analyses that sequencing depth across donors was roughly uniform.

V is TRBV9 and J is TRBJ2-6; TRBD1 aligns across 10 bases. Sample: PBMCs. This TCR was sampled from a middle-aged man in good health and CMV-seropositive. The CDR3 sequence: CASSAGQGAGANVLTF. The CDR3 DNA sequence: TGTGCCAGCAGCGCCGGACAGGGGGCTGGGGCCAACGTCCTGACTTTC.